This TCR beta chain derives from a study of T cell responses to AZD1222 COVID-19 vaccine. Across the study: Second-dose recipients at about 4 or about 12 weeks were treated as one pooled group.

This table comes from immunoSEQ multiplex PCR, and its TCRdb copy is limited to in-frame clones, with some not included. Among about 130,000 clones listed, approximately 88% were seen once. Whole-study findings and limits: Just a handful of people given AZD1222 tested seropositive at baseline. Spike-specific TCRs gained breadth and depth after people received two AZD1222 doses. Scientists sampled the repertoires only once the peak T cell response had passed.

Regarding this clone: As yet, its antigen is unknown.

CDR1 is GTSNPN and CDR2 is SVGIG in the germline V gene (reference sequence). Trimming shortened V by 3 bases and J by 5 bases, and 15 bases separated the two germline ends. This CDR3 comprises 14 residues. The TCR sequence derives from an adult in good health. The chain couples TRBV30 to TRBJ2-3; no reliable D call. The sequenced sample was peripheral blood, obtained on day 0 of AZD1222 vaccination. CDR3 sequence (DNA): TGTGCCTGGAGGACGGCAGGCCCCCGAGATACGCAGTATTTT. This encodes CAWRTAGPRDTQYF.